This TCR beta chain was identified in a study of cytomegalovirus exposure and HLA in healthy donors. Points from the study as a whole: Later analysis placed DRB1 highest and HLA-C lowest in TCR association rates, which differed by HLA locus. Cytomegalovirus-associated TCR beta chains were listed, numbering under 200. Solely CMV serostatus was available to characterize immune exposure.

Of note for this clone: Its specificity is unknown.

The V end lost 6 bases, the J end lost 0 bases, and 11 bases lay between the germline ends. Looked up from germline, CDR1 is MNHEY and CDR2 is SMNVEV (reference sequence). The CDR3 runs 14 residues. PCR employed 60 Vbeta and 13 Jbeta primers. Assay used: immunoSEQ multiplex PCR; TCRdb lists only in-frame clones, some missing. This specimen shows 25,000 to 35,000 clones; the ten leading clones hold around 3.5%. The sequenced sample was PBMCs. The chain has TRBV27 and TRBJ1-2, with no clear D. The clonotype comes from a man aged 35 to 55 in good health and CMV-seronegative. For the CDR3, the DNA is TGTGCCAGCAGGTTGAAAGGAGCTAACTATGGCTACACCTTC. It translates to CASRLKGANYGYTF.